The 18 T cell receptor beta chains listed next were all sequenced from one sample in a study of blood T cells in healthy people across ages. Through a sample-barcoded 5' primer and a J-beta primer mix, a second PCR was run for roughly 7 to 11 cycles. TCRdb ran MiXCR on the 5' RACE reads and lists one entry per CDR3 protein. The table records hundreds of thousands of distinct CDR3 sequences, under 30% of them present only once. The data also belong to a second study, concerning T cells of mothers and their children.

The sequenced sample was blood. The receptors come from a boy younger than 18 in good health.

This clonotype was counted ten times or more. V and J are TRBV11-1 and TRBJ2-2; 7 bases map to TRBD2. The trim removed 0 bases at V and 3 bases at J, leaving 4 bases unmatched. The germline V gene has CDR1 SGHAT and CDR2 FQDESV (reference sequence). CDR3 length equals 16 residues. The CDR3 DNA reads TGTGCCAGCAGCTTAGCCCGACTAGCATACACCGGGGAGCTGTTTTTT. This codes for CASSLARLAYTGELFF.

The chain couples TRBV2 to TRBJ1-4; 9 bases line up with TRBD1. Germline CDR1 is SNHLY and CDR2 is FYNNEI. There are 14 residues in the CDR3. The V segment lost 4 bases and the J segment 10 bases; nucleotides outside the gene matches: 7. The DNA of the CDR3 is TGTGCCAGCAGTGTCCGGACAGGGGAGGGAAAACTGTTTTTT. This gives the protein CASSVRTGEGKLFF.

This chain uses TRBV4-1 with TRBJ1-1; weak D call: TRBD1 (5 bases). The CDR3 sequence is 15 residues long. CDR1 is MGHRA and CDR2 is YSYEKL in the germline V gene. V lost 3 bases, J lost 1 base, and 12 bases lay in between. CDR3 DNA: TGCGCCAGCAGCCAGACAGTCACCAAGAACACTGAAGCTTTCTTT. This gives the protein CASSQTVTKNTEAFF.

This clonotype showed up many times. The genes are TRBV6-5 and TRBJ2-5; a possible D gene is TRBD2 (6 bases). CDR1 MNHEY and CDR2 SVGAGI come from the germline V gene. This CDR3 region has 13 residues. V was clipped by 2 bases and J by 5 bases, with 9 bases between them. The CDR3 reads CASSYGGEETQYF. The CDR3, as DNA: TGTGCCAGCAGTTACGGAGGGGAGGAGACCCAGTACTTC.

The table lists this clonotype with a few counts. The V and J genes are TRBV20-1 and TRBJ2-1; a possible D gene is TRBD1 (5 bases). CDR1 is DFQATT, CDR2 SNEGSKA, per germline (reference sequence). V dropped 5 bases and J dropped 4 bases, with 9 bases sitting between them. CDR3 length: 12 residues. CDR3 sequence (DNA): TGCAGTGCTCAGGGCCTTTACAATGAGCAGTTCTTC. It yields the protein CSAQGLYNEQFF.

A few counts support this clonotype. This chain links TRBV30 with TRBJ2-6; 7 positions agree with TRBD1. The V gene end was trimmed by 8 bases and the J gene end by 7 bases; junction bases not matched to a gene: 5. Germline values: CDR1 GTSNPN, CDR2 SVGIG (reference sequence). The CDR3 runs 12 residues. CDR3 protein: CAARQGANVLTF. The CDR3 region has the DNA TGTGCCGCCCGACAGGGAGCCAACGTCCTGACTTTC. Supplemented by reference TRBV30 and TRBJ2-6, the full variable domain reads SQTIHQWPATLVQPVGSPLSLECTVEGTSNPNLYWYRQAAGRGLQLLFYSVGIGQISSEVPQNLSASRPQDRQFILSSKKLLLSDSGFYLCAARQGANVLTFGAGSRLTVL.

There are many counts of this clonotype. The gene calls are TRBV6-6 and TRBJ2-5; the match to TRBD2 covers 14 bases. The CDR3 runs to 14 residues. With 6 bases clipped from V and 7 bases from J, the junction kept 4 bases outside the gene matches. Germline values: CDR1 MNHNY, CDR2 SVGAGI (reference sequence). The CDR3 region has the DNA TGTGCCAGCAGCCCGACTAGCGGGGGGGCGACCCAGTACTTC. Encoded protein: CASSPTSGGATQYF.

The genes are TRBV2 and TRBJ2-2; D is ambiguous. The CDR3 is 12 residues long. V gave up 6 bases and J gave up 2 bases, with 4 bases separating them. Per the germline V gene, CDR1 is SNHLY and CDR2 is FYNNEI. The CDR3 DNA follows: TGTGCCAGCAGGATTAACACCGGGGAGCTGTTTTTT. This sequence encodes CASRINTGELFF.

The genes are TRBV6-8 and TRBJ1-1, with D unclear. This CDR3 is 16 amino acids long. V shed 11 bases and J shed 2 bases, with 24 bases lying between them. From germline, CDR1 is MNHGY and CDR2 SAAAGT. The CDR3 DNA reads TGTGCCTTACCTTTCGGGAGGGCTAGGAAAAACACTGAAGCTTTCTTT. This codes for CALPFGRARKNTEAFF.

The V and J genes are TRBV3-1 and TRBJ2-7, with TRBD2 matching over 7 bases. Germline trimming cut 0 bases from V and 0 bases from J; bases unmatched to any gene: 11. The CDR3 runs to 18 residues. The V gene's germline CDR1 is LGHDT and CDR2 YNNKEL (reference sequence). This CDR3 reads CASSQDGLAAPGSYEQYF. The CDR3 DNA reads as TGTGCCAGCAGCCAAGATGGGCTAGCGGCCCCCGGCTCCTACGAGCAGTACTTC.

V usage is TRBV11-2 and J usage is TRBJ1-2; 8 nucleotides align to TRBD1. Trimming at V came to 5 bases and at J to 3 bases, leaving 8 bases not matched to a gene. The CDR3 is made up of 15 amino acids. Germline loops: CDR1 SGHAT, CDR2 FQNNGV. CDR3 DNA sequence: TGTGCCAGCAGCCTCGGACAGGGTGGGGACTATGGCTACACCTTC. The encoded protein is CASSLGQGGDYGYTF.

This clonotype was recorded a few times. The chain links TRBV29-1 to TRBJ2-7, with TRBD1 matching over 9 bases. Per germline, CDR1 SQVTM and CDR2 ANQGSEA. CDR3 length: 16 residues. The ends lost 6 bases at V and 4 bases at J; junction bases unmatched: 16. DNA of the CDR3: TGCAGCGTCGCCCGGTCGGTGGGGACAGGGTCATACGAGCAGTACTTC. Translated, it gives CSVARSVGTGSYEQYF.

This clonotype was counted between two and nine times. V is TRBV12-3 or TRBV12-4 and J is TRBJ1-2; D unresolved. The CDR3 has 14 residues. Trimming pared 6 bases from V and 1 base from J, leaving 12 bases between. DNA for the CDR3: TGTGCCAGCAGCCGCCAGAGCGTTAACTATGGCTACACCTTC. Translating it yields CASSRQSVNYGYTF.

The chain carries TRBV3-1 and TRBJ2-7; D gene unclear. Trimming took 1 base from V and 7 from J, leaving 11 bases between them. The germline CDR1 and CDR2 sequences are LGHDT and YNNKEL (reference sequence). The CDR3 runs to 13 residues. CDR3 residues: CASSQVRGGEQYF. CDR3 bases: TGTGCCAGCAGCCAAGTGCGAGGCGGTGAGCAGTACTTC.

CDR3 sequence (DNA): TGTGCCAGCCCTCCTAACGTGGGGGCAGGGGGCTATCGGGGCACTGAAGCTTTCTTT. Protein product: CASPPNVGAGGYRGTEAFF. The V and J genes are TRBV28 and TRBJ1-1; the match to TRBD1 covers 8 bases. Germline-derived CDR1 and CDR2 are MDHEN and SYDVKM. Germline trimming cut 8 bases from V and 4 bases from J; bases unmatched to any gene: 24. The CDR3 has 19 amino acids.

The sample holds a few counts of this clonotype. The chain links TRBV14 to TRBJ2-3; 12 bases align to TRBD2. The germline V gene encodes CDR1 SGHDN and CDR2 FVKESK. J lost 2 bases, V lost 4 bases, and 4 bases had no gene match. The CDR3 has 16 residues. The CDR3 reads CASSLRTSGDTDTQYF. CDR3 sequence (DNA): TGTGCCAGCAGCCTCAGGACTAGCGGGGACACAGATACGCAGTATTTT.

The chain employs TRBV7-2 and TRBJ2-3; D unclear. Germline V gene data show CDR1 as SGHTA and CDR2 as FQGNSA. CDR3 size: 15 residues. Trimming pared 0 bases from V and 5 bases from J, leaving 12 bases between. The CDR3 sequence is CASSLAGIARDTQYF. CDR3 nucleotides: TGTGCCAGCAGCTTAGCGGGGATAGCAAGAGATACGCAGTATTTT.

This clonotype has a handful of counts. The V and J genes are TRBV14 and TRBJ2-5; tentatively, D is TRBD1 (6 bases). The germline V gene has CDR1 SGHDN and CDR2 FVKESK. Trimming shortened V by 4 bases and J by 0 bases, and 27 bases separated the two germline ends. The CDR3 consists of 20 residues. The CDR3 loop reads CASSRTGLAGDGVYQETQYF. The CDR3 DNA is TGTGCCAGCAGCCGGACTGGACTGGCAGGGGACGGGGTATACCAAGAGACCCAGTACTTC. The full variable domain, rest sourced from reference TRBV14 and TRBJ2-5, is EAGVTQFPSHSVIEKGQTVTLRCDPISGHDNLYWYRRVMGKEIKFLLHFVKESKQDESGMPNNRFLAERTGGTYSTLKVQPAELEDSGVYFCASSRTGLAGDGVYQETQYFGPGTRLLVL.